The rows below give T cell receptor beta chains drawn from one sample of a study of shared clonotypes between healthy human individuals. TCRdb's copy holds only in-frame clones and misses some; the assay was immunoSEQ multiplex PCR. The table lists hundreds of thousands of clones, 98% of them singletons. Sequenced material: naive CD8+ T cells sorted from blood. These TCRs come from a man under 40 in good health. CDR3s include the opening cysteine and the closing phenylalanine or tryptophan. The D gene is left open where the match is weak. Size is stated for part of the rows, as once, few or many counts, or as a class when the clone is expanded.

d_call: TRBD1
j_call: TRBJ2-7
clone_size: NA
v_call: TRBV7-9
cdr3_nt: TGTGCCAGCAGCCTGGCTCGGGGACAGAAAGCCTACGAGCAGTACTTC
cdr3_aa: CASSLARGQKAYEQYF

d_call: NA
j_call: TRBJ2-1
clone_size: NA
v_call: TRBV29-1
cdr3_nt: TGCAGCGTTCTCCCGGAAGACTCCTACAATGAGCAGTTCTTC
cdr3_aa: CSVLPEDSYNEQFF

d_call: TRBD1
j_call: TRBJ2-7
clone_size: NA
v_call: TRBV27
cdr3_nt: TGTGCCAGCAGTTTACTCGACAGGGGGCCGGTGGGCGAGCAGTACTTC
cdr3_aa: CASSLLDRGPVGEQYF

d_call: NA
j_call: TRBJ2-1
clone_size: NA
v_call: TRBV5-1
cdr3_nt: TGCGCCAGCAGCTCGGGAGACAGGTTTGGTTTCGGCAATGAGCAGTTCTTC
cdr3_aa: CASSSGDRFGFGNEQFF

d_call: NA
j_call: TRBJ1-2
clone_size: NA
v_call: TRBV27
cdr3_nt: TGTGCCAGCAGTTTAGGATCAGGGTATAGAGGCTACACCTTC
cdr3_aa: CASSLGSGYRGYTF

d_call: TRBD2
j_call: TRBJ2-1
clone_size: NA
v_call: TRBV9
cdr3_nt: TGTGCCAGCAGCGTAAATCCCCGGGGACTAGCGGGAGACGATGAGCAGTTCTTC
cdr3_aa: CASSVNPRGLAGDDEQFF

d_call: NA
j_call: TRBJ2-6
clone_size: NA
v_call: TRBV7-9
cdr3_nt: TGTGCCAGCAGCTCGTGGACGACACCCTTTCCTTCTGGGGCCAACGTCCTGACTTTC
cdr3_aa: CASSSWTTPFPSGANVLTF

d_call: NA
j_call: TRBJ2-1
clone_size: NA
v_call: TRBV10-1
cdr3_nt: TGCGCCAGCAGTAAAGGGAGGTGGTTGATTTTAGGACGTCGAGGCGATGAGCAGTTCTTC
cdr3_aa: CASSKGRWLILGRRGDEQFF

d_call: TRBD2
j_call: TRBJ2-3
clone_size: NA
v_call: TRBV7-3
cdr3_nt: TGTGCCAGCAGCTCAGGAGAGAGCGGGGCAGATACGCAGTATTTT
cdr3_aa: CASSSGESGADTQYF

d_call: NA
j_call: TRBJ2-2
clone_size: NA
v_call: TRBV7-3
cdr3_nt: TGTGCCAGCAGCCTGGAAGGAAGCACCCCCGGGGAGCTGTTTTTT
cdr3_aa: CASSLEGSTPGELFF

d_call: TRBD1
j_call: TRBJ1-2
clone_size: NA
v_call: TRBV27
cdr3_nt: TGTGCCAGCAGTTTCGCAGGGGGTAGCTATGGCTACACCTTC
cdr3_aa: CASSFAGGSYGYTF

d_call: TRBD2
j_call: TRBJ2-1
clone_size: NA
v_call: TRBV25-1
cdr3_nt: TGTGCCAGCAGTGAAATTAGCGGGAGCTCCTACAATGAGCAGTTCTTC
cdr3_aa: CASSEISGSSYNEQFF

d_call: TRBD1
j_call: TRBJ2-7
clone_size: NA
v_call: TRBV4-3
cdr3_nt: TGCGCCAGCAGCCAAGCCTGGACAGGGACGGGCGACGAGCAGTACTTC
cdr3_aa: CASSQAWTGTGDEQYF

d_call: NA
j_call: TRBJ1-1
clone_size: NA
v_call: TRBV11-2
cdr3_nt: TGTGCCAGCAGCCACCTGGGGTTTGGCACTGAAGCTTTCTTT
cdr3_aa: CASSHLGFGTEAFF

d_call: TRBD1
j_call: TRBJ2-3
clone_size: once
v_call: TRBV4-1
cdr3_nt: TGCGCCAGCAGGACAGGGGCTTCTAGCACAGATACGCAGTATTTT
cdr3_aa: CASRTGASSTDTQYF

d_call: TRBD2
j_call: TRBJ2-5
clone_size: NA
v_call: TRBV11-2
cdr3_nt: TGTGCCAGCAGCTTAGATAGGAGCGGGAGTTCCCCCCTTAGGGAGACCCAGTACTTC
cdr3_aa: CASSLDRSGSSPLRETQYF

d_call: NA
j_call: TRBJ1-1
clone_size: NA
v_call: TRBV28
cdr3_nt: TGTGCCAGCAGTTTCGGAGAAGCTTTCTTT
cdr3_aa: CASSFGEAFF

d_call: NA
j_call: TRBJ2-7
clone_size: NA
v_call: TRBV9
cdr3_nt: TGTGCCAGCAGCGTAGATGTGGGCAGCGAGCAGTACTTC
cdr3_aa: CASSVDVGSEQYF

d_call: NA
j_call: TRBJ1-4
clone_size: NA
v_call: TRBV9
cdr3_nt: TGTGCCAGCAGCGTAGGTCAATGGAATGAAAAACTGTTTTTT
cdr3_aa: CASSVGQWNEKLFF

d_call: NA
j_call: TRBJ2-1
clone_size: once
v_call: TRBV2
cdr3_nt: TGTGCCAGCCAGGGTAAATACAATGAGCAGTTCTTC
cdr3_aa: CASQGKYNEQFF

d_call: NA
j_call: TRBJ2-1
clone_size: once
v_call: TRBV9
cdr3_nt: TGTGCCAGCAGCGTAGCGGGACTCGATTCCGATGAGCAGTTCTTC
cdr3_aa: CASSVAGLDSDEQFF

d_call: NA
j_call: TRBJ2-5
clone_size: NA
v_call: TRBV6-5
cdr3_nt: TGTGCCAGCAGTCAGGACGGGGAGACCCAGTACTTC
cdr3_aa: CASSQDGETQYF

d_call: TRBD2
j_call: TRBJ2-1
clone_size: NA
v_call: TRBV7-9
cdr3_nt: TGTGCCAGCAGCCCAGCACTAGCGTACAATGAGCAGTTCTTC
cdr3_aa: CASSPALAYNEQFF

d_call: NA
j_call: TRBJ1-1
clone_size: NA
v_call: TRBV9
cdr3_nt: TGTGCCAGCAGCGTTAGCTGGGGTGGTACTGAAGCTTTCTTT
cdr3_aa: CASSVSWGGTEAFF

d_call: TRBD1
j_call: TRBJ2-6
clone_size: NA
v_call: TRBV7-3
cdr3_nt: TGTGCCAGCACGACAGGGGAGAACTCTGGGGCCAACGTCCTGACTTTC
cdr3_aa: CASTTGENSGANVLTF

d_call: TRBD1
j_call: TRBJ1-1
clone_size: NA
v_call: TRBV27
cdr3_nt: TGTGCCAGCAGTTTAGGGACAGGAGAAGCTTTCTTT
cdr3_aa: CASSLGTGEAFF

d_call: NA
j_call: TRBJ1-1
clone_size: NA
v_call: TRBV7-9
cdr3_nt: TGTGCCAGCAGCTTACGTACAGATGAAGCTTTCTTT
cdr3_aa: CASSLRTDEAFF

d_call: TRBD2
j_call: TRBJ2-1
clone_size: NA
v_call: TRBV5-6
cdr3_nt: TGTGCCAGCAGCTTGGGATCTAGCGGGTACAATGAGCAGTTCTTC
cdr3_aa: CASSLGSSGYNEQFF

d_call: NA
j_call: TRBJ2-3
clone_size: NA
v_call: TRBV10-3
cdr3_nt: TGTGCCATCATTGTGGGGGATACGCAGTATTTT
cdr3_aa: CAIIVGDTQYF

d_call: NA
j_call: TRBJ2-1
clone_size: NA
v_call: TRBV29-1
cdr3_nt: TGCAGCGTCCAAGGGACGCCGGAGCAGTTCTTC
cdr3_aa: CSVQGTPEQFF

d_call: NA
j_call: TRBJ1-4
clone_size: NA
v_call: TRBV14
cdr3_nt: TGTGCCAGCAGCCAAGAGTTGGACAGTTTTAATGAAAAACTGTTTTTT
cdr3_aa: CASSQELDSFNEKLFF

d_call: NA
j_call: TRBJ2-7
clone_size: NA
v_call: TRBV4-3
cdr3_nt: TGCGCCAGCAGCCAAGATAATGTGCCAGGGGTGCCCTACGAGCAGTACTTC
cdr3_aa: CASSQDNVPGVPYEQYF

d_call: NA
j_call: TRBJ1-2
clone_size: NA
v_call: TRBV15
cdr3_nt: TGTGCCACCAGCAGTTCGAGAACCCCAGACTATGGCTACACCTTC
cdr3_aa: CATSSSRTPDYGYTF

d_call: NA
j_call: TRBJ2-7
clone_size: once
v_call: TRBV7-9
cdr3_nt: TGTGCCAGCAGCACCTCGGGGAACTCCTACGAGCAGTACTTC
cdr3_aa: CASSTSGNSYEQYF

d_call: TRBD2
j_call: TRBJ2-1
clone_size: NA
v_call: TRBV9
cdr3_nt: TGTGCCAGCAGCGAGAGCGGGATCTCCTACAATGAGCAGTTCTTC
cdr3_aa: CASSESGISYNEQFF

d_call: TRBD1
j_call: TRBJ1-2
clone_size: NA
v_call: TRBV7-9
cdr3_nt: TGTGCCAGCAGCTTAGACAGGGGGCTTTCGAATGGCTACACCTTC
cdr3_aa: CASSLDRGLSNGYTF

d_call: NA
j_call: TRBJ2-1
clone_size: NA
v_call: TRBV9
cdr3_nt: TGTGCCAGCAGCGTAGGGGGGGTAGCGTCGAGCTCCTACAATGAGCAGTTCTTC
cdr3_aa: CASSVGGVASSSYNEQFF

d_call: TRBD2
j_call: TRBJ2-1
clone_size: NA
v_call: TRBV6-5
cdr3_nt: TGTGCCAGCAGTCTCGGACTAGCTGATTACAATGAGCAGTTCTTC
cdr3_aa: CASSLGLADYNEQFF

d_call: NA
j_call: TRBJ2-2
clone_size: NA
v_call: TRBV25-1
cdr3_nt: TGTGCCAGCAGTGAATATGCCCGGATGACAGGAAACACCGGGGAGCTGTTTTTT
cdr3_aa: CASSEYARMTGNTGELFF

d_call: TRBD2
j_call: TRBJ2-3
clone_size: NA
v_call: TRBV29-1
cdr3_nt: TGCAGCTTCACGGGGGAGGGAATTACAGATACGCAGTATTTT
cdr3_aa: CSFTGEGITDTQYF

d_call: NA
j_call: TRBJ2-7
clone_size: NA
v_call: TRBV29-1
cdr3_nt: TGCAGCGTTACCCGGGACAACTACGAGCAGTACTTC
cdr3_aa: CSVTRDNYEQYF

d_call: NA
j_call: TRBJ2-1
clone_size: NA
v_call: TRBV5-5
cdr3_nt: TGTGCCAGCAGCTTGGATCCGGACCACTTTTACAATGAGCAGTTCTTC
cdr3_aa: CASSLDPDHFYNEQFF